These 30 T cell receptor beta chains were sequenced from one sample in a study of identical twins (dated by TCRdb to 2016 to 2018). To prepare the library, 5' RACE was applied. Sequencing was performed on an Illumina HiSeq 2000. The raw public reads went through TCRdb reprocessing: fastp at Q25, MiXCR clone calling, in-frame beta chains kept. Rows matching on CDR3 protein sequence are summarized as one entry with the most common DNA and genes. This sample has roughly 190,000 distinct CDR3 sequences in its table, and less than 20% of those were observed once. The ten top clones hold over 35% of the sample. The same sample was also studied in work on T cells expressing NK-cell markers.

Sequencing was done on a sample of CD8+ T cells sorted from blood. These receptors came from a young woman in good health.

The chain's CDR3 is CASSIDWDSTDTQYF. In DNA, the CDR3 is TGTGCCAGTAGTATAGATTGGGATAGCACAGATACGCAGTATTTT. The chain links TRBV19 to TRBJ2-3; D not resolved. Trimming shortened V by 0 bases and J by 0 bases, and 7 bases separated the two germline ends. The germline gives CDR1 LNHDA, CDR2 SQIVND (reference sequence). The CDR3 sequence is 15 residues long.

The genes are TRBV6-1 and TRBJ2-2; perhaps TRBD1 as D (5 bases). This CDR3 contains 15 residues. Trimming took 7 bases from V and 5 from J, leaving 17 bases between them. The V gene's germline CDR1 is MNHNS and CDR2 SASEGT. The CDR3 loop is CASTWGRVGTGELFF. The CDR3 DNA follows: TGTGCCAGCACCTGGGGCAGGGTGGGGACCGGGGAGCTGTTTTTT.

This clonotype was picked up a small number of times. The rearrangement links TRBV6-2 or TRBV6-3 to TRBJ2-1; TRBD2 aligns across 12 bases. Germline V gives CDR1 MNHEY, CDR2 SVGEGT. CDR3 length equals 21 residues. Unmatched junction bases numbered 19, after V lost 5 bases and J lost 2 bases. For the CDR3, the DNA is TGTGCCAGCAGTCCCTCAACTCTAGCGGGAGGGCTTAGGTACACCTACAATGAGCAGTTCTTC. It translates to CASSPSTLAGGLRYTYNEQFF.

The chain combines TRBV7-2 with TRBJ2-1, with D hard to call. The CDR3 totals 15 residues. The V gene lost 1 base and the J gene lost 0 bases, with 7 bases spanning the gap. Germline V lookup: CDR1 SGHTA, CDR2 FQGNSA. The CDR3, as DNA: TGTGCCAGCAGCTTAGTGGAGATCTCCTACAATGAGCAGTTCTTC. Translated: CASSLVEISYNEQFF. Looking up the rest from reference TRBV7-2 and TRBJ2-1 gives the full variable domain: GAGVSQSPSNKVTEKGKDVELRCDPISGHTALYWYRQSLGQGLEFLIYFQGNSAPDKSGLPSDRFSAERTGGSVSTLTIQRTQQEDSAVYLCASSLVEISYNEQFFGPGTRLTVL.

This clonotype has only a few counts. Written as DNA, the CDR3 is TGTGCCACCAGCAACGACAGAGCCTACGAGCAGTACTTC. Translating it yields CATSNDRAYEQYF. The chain is built from TRBV15 and TRBJ2-7; weak D call: TRBD1 (5 bases). The germline V and J ends were trimmed by 4 bases and 2 bases, with 9 bases remaining between them. This CDR3 comprises 13 residues. CDR1 is LNHNV, CDR2 YYDKDF, per germline (reference sequence).

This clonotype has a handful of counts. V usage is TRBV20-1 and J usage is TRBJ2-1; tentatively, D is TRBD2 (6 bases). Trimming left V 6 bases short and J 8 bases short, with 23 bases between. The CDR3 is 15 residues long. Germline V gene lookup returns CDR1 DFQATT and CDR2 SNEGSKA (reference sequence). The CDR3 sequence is CSARPGTGSRYEQFF. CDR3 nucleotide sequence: TGCAGTGCCAGGCCTGGGACTGGCTCTCGCTATGAGCAGTTCTTC.

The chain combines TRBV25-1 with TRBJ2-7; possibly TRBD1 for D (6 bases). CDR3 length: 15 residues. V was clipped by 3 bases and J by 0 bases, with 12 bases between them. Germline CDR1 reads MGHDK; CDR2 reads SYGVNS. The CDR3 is CASSEDSRSSYEQYF. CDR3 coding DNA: TGTGCCAGCAGTGAGGACAGTCGAAGCTCCTACGAGCAGTACTTC.

CDR3 region: CASSFLRTTKTGRETQYF. CDR3 nucleotides: TGTGCCAGCAGTTTCCTTCGGACGACTAAGACAGGGCGGGAGACCCAGTACTTC. The genes are TRBV12-3 or TRBV12-4 and TRBJ2-5, with 7 bases identical to TRBD1. The V gene end was trimmed by 3 bases and the J gene end by 5 bases; junction bases not matched to a gene: 18. This CDR3 spans 18 amino acids.

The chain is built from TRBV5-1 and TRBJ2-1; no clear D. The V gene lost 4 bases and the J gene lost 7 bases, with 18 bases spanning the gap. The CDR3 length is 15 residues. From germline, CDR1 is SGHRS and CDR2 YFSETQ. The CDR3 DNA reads TGCGCCAGCAGCCCGGACGGTACAGCCGGGAATGAGCAGTTCTTC. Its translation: CASSPDGTAGNEQFF.

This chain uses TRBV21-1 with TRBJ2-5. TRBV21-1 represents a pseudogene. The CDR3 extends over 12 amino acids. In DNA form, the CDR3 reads TGTGCCAGCAGCAAGTTTGGGGAGACCCAGTACTTC. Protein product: CASSKFGETQYF.

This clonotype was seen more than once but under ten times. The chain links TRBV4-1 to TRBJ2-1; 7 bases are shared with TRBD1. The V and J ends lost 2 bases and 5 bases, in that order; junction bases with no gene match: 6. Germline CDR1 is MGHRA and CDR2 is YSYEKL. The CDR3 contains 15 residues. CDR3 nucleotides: TGCGCCAGCAGCCAATATCGTCAGGGGGACAATGAGCAGTTCTTC. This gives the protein CASSQYRQGDNEQFF.

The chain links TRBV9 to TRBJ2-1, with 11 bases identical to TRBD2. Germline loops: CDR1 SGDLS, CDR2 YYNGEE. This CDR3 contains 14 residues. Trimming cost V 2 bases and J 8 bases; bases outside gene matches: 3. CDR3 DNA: TGTGCCAGCAGCGTTAGCGGGGGGGTAGATGAGCAGTTCTTC. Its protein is CASSVSGGVDEQFF. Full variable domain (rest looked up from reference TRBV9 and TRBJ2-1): DSGVTQTPKHLITATGQRVTLRCSPRSGDLSVYWYQQSLDQGLQFLIQYYNGEERAKGNILERFSAQQFPDLHSELNLSSLELGDSALYFCASSVSGGVDEQFFGPGTRLTVL.

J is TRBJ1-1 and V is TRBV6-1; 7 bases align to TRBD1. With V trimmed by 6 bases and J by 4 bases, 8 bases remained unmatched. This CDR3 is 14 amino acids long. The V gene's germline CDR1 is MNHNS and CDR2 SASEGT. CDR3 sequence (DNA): TGTGCCAGCAGCCCAACAGGGGAGGGCACTGAAGCTTTCTTT. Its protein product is CASSPTGEGTEAFF.

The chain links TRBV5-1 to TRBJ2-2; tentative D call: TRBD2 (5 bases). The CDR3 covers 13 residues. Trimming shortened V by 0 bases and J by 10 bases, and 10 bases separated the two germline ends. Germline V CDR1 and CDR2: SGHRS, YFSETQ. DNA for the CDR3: TGCGCCAGCAGCTTGGGCGGGCCGGCGGAGCTGTTTTTT. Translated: CASSLGGPAELFF.

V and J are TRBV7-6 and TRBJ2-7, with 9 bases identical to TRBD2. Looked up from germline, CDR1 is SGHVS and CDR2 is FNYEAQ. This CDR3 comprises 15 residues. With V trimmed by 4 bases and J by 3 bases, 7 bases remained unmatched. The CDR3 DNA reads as TGTGCCAGCAGCTCTTTAGCGGGAGAGTACTACGAGCAGTACTTC. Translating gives CASSSLAGEYYEQYF.

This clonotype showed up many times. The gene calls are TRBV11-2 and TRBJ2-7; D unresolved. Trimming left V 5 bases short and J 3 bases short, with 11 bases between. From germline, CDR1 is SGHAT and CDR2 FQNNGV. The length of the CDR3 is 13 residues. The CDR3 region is CASSEPTGYEQYF. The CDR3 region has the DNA TGTGCCAGCAGCGAACCCACCGGCTACGAGCAGTACTTC.

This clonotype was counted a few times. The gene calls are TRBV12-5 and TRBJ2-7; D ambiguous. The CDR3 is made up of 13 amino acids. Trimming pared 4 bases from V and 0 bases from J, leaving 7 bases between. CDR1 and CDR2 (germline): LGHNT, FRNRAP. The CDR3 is CASGWDFSYEQYF. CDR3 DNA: TGTGCTAGTGGTTGGGATTTCTCCTACGAGCAGTACTTC.

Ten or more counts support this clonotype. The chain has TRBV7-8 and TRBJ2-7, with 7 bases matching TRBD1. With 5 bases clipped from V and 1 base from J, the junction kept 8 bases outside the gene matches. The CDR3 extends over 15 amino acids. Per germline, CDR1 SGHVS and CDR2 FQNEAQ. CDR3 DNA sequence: TGTGCCAGCAGCCCAAGACAGGGACCTTCCTACGAGCAGTACTTC. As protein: CASSPRQGPSYEQYF. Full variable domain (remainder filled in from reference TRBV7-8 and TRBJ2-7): GAGVSQSPRYKVAKRGQDVALRCDPISGHVSLFWYQQALGQGPEFLTYFQNEAQLDKSGLPSDRFFAERPEGSVSTLKIQRTQQEDSAVYLCASSPRQGPSYEQYFGPGTRLTVT.

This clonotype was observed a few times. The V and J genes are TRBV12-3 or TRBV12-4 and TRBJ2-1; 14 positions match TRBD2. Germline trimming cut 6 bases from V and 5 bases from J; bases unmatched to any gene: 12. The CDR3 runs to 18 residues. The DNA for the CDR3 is TGTGCCAGCAGAGGGACTAGCGGGAGCCCGAGGGTAAACAATGAGCAGTTCTTC. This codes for CASRGTSGSPRVNNEQFF.

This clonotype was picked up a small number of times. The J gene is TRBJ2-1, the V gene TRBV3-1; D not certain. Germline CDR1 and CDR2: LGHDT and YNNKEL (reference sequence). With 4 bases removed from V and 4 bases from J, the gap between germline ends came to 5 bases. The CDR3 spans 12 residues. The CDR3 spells CASSLNYNEQFF. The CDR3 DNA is TGTGCCAGCAGCCTAAATTACAATGAGCAGTTCTTC.

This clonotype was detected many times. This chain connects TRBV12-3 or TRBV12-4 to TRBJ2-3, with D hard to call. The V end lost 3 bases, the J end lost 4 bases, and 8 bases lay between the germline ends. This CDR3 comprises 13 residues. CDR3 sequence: CASSFFNADTQYF. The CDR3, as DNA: TGTGCCAGCAGTTTTTTCAATGCAGATACGCAGTATTTT.

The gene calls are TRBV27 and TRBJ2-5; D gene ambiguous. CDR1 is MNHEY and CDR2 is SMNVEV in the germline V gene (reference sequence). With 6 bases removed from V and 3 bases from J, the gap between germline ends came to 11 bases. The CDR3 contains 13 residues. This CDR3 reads CASSLGFEETQYF. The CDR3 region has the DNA TGTGCCAGCAGCCTAGGTTTCGAAGAGACCCAGTACTTC.

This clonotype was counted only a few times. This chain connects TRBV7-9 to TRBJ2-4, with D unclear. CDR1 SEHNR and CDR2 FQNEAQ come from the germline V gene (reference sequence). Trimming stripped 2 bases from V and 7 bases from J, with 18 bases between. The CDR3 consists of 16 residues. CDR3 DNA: TGTGCCAGCAGCTTACCCCCTGGGCAGGATGACAACATTCAGTACTTC. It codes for CASSLPPGQDDNIQYF.

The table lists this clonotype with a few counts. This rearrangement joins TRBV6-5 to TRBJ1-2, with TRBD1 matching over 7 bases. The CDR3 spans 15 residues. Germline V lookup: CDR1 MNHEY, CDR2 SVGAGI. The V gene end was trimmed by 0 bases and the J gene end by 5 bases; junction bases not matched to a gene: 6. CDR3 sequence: CASSYSGQWNYGYTF. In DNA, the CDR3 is TGTGCCAGCAGTTACTCGGGACAGTGGAATTATGGCTACACCTTC.

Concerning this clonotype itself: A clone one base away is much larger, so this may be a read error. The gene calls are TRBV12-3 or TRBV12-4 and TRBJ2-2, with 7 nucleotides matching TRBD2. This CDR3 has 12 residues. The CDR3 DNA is TGTGCCAGTCGGGGGGAAACCGGGGAGCTGTCTTTT. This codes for CASRGETGELSF.

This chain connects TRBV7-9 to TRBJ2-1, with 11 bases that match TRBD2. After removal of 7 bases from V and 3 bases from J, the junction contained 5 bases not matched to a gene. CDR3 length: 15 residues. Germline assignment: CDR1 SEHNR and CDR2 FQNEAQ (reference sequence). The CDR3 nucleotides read TGTGCCAGCACCCCCCTAGCGGGAGGCTACAATGAGCAGTTCTTC. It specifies CASTPLAGGYNEQFF.

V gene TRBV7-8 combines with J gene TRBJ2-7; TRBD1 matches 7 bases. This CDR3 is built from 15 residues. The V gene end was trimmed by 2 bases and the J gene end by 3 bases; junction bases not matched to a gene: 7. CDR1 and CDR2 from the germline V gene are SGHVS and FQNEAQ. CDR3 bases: TGTGCCAGCAGCTTACAAACCGCAGGGGGCTACGAGCAGTACTTC. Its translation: CASSLQTAGGYEQYF.

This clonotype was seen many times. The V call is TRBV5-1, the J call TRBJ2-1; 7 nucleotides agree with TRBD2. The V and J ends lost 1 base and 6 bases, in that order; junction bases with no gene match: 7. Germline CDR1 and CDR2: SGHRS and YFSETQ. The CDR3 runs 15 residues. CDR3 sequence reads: CASSLNGLGRNEQFF. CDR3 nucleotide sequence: TGCGCCAGCAGCTTGAACGGACTAGGGCGCAATGAGCAGTTCTTC.

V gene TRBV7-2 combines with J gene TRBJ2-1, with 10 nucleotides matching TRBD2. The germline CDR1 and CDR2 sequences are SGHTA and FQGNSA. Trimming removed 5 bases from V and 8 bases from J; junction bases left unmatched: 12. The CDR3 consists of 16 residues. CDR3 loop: CASSPSLAGDGDEQFF. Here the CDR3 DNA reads TGTGCCAGCAGCCCCTCCCTAGCGGGAGACGGAGATGAGCAGTTCTTC.

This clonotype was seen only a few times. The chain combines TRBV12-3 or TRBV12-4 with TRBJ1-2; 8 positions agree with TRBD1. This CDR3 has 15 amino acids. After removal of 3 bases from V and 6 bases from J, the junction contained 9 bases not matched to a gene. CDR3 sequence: CASSFQTRGRDGYTF. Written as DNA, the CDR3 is TGTGCCAGCAGTTTTCAAACCAGGGGGCGAGATGGCTACACCTTC.